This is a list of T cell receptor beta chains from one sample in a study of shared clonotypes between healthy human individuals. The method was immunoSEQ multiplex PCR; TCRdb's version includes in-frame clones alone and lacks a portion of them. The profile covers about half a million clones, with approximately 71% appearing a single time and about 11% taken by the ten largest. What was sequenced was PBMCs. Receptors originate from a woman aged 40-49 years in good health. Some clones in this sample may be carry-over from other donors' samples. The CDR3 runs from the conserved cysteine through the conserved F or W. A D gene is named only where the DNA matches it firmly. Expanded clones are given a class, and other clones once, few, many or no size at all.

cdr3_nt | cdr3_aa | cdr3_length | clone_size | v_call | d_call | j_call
TGTGCCAGCAGCTTAGGGGTGTCGGGGGTGGACACTGAAGCTTTCTTT | CASSLGVSGVDTEAFF | 16 | few | TRBV7-9 | . | TRBJ1-1
TGTGCCAGCAGCCTACGGGGGGGCGAAAAACTGTTTTTT | CASSLRGGEKLFF | 13 | once | TRBV5-6 | . | TRBJ1-4
TGCGCCAGCAGCTTGGGACTCGAGTTATCTGCCGGAAAACTGTTTTTT | CASSLGLELSAGKLFF | 16 | few | TRBV5-1 | . | TRBJ1-4
TGTGCCAGCAGTGGAGGGGTGAACACTGAAGCTTTCTTT | CASSGGVNTEAFF | 13 | . | TRBV2 | . | TRBJ1-1
TGTGCCAGCAGTGAATTAGCGGGAGAGGCCGGGGAGCTGTTTTTT | CASSELAGEAGELFF | 15 | . | TRBV2 | TRBD2 | TRBJ2-2
TGTGCCAGCAGCCGCCCGGACAGGGAGAGGAACATTCAGTACTTC | CASSRPDRERNIQYF | 15 | . | TRBV13 | TRBD1 | TRBJ2-4
TGTGCCAGCACCTTGAACGACTTGGGAGGGTGGGCCTATGGCTACACCTTC | CASTLNDLGGWAYGYTF | 17 | once | TRBV28 | . | TRBJ1-2
TGTGCCAGCAGTGAGGCAGGGATCACTGAAGCTTTCTTT | CASSEAGITEAFF | 13 | few | TRBV28 | . | TRBJ1-1
TGTGCCAGCAGGAGGGACAGCATGAACACTGAAGCTTTCTTT | CASRRDSMNTEAFF | 14 | few | TRBV6-4 | TRBD1 | TRBJ1-1
TGTGCCTGGAGCGAACCGGAGCGGGGGGCGACCGGGGAGCTGTTTTTT | CAWSEPERGATGELFF | 16 | . | TRBV30 | TRBD2 | TRBJ2-2
TGTGCCAGCAGCCCGGACAATGGGTTATTGAACTATGGCTACACCTTC | CASSPDNGLLNYGYTF | 16 | . | TRBV4-2 | . | TRBJ1-2
TGCGCCAGCAGCCGCGTGCGACAAGAGACCCAGTACTTC | CASSRVRQETQYF | 13 | . | TRBV4-1 | . | TRBJ2-5
TGTGCCAGCAGCGGAAGCAAGGGTAGCTCCTACAATGAGCAGTTCTTC | CASSGSKGSSYNEQFF | 16 | . | TRBV9 | . | TRBJ2-1
TGTGCCAGCAGTGCGTTAGCGGGCTCCTACAATGAGCAGTTCTTC | CASSALAGSYNEQFF | 15 | . | TRBV6-4 | TRBD2 | TRBJ2-1
TGTGCCAGCAGGCCTCTAGCGGGAGTTATGGATGAGCAGTTCTTC | CASRPLAGVMDEQFF | 15 | . | TRBV2 | TRBD2 | TRBJ2-1
TGTGCCAGCAGACGGAACGCCTACAATGAGCAGTTCTTC | CASRRNAYNEQFF | 13 | . | TRBV2 | . | TRBJ2-1
TGTGCCAGCAGCGTTGGCCTCCCCAGCTTTAGAGGTGAGCAGTTCTTC | CASSVGLPSFRGEQFF | 16 | once | TRBV5-6 | . | TRBJ2-1
TGTGCCTGGAGCGGGACTGGTAACTACAATGAGCAGTTCTTC | CAWSGTGNYNEQFF | 14 | few | TRBV30 | . | TRBJ2-1
TGTGCCAGCAGTGAACAGTTGGGGACAGGGGGCTCCGAGCAGTACTTC | CASSEQLGTGGSEQYF | 16 | few | TRBV2 | TRBD1 | TRBJ2-7
TGTGCCAGCAGTTTATTCCCGGGGCGTAGCAATCAGCCCCAGCATTTT | CASSLFPGRSNQPQHF | 16 | few | TRBV27 | . | TRBJ1-5
TGTGCCAGCAGAGCCGGGACTAGCGGGAGCTACGAGCAGTACTTC | CASRAGTSGSYEQYF | 15 | . | TRBV2 | TRBD2 | TRBJ2-7
TGTGCCAGCAGCTTAGCATCAGGGGGCCAGCAGACCCAGTACTTC | CASSLASGGQQTQYF | 15 | . | TRBV7-2 | TRBD1 | TRBJ2-5
TGTGCCAGCAGTTTTCCTATAGCGGGAGGGTCCTACAATGAGCAGTTCTTC | CASSFPIAGGSYNEQFF | 17 | few | TRBV28 | TRBD2 | TRBJ2-1
TGTGCCAGCAGCGTAGGGGGGAAGGGACCAGCGGTAACTGAAGCTTTCTTT | CASSVGGKGPAVTEAFF | 17 | . | TRBV9 | . | TRBJ1-1
TGTGCCAGCAGTGAAGATGCGGGAGGGCCTGGGGGGTCAGATACGCAGTATTTT | CASSEDAGGPGGSDTQYF | 18 | . | TRBV2 | TRBD2 | TRBJ2-3
TGTGCCAGCAGCTTGGGGACAGGGCCATACAATGAGCAGTTCTTC | CASSLGTGPYNEQFF | 15 | . | TRBV5-4 | TRBD1 | TRBJ2-1
TGCGCCAGCAGCCAAGATGAGGGGACCTATGGCTACACCTTC | CASSQDEGTYGYTF | 14 | many | TRBV4-1 | . | TRBJ1-2
TGTGCCAGCTCACCACTCACTAGCAGAATCACAGATACGCAGTATTTT | CASSPLTSRITDTQYF | 16 | . | TRBV18 | . | TRBJ2-3
TGTGCCAGCAGCTCCCTGCTAGAGAGCGGGGAGGTGAACATTCAGTACTTC | CASSSLLESGEVNIQYF | 17 | . | TRBV4-2 | TRBD2 | TRBJ2-4
TGTGCCAGTAGTATACAAAGCGGGGAGACCCAGTACTTC | CASSIQSGETQYF | 13 | . | TRBV19 | . | TRBJ2-5
TGTGCCAGCAGCCCGCCGGGACTAGAGGGCGGCGAGCAGTACTTC | CASSPPGLEGGEQYF | 15 | . | TRBV7-2 | TRBD2 | TRBJ2-7
TGTGCCAGCAGTTTCCGTCGACTAGCGGGAGGGCCCAATGAGCAGTTCTTC | CASSFRRLAGGPNEQFF | 17 | . | TRBV2 | TRBD2 | TRBJ2-1
TGTGCCAGCAGCGTAGGACAGGGAGGGAGCACCGGGGAGCTGTTTTTT | CASSVGQGGSTGELFF | 16 | . | TRBV9 | . | TRBJ2-2
TGCGCCAGCGCTCTAGCGGGCACCGGGGAGCTGTTTTTT | CASALAGTGELFF | 13 | . | TRBV5-1 | TRBD2 | TRBJ2-2
TGTGCCAGCAGCCCCGGGAGGACCCAGTACTTC | CASSPGRTQYF | 11 | . | TRBV7-2 | . | TRBJ2-5
TGTGCCACCTCCTCAGGGGCTAGCGGGACCTACGAGCAGTACTTC | CATSSGASGTYEQYF | 15 | . | TRBV28 | TRBD2 | TRBJ2-7
TGTGCCAGCAGCCCGACAGGGACCCAAGAGACCCAGTACTTC | CASSPTGTQETQYF | 14 | . | TRBV6-4 | TRBD1 | TRBJ2-5
TGTGCCAGCAGCTTACAGTCAGGAGAAAGGGAGACCCAGTACTTC | CASSLQSGERETQYF | 15 | . | TRBV13 | . | TRBJ2-5
TGTGCCACCCGGCGGGGACCCCACCCCCTATCACTTAACAACGAGCAGTTCTTC | CATRRGPHPLSLNNEQFF | 18 | . | TRBV21-1 | . | TRBJ2-1
TGTGCCAGCAGCGAAGGGACCGAACCTAAGGAAAAACTGTTTTTT | CASSEGTEPKEKLFF | 15 | . | TRBV9 | . | TRBJ1-4
TGTGCCAGCAGTTACGGGTTCGCGGGGGAGCTGTTTTTT | CASSYGFAGELFF | 13 | . | TRBV6-5 | . | TRBJ2-2
TGTGCCAGCAGGACGAACCAGGGGGCTTTAATCAATGAGCAGTTCTTC | CASRTNQGALINEQFF | 16 | . | TRBV27 | TRBD1 | TRBJ2-1
TGTGCCAGCAGCGTGATGGGACTAGCAGATGGCGAGCAGTACTTC | CASSVMGLADGEQYF | 15 | . | TRBV9 | TRBD2 | TRBJ2-7
TGTGCCAGCAGCAAGGACTGGGGGGCGGGATTGGCCTACGAGCAGTACTTC | CASSKDWGAGLAYEQYF | 17 | . | TRBV5-4 | . | TRBJ2-7
TGTGCCAGCAGTTTACTTGGACAGGGTTCCTACGAGCAGTACTTC | CASSLLGQGSYEQYF | 15 | few | TRBV27 | TRBD1 | TRBJ2-7
TGTGCCAGCACCAAACGGACGGGCGGGGAGACCCAGTACTTC | CASTKRTGGETQYF | 14 | . | TRBV6-5 | . | TRBJ2-5
TGTGCCAGCAGTCGACAGGGTATCGGCGAAAAACTGTTTTTT | CASSRQGIGEKLFF | 14 | once | TRBV28 | TRBD1 | TRBJ1-4
TGTGCCAGCAGTTGGCAGGGCGGCTACGAGCAGTACTTC | CASSWQGGYEQYF | 13 | . | TRBV27 | . | TRBJ2-7